What follows are 22 T cell receptor beta chains derived from one specimen sequenced in a study of T-cell reconstitution after alpha-beta-depleted transplantation in children. Using unique molecular identifiers, the investigators prepared the TCRbeta library. MiXCR, run by TCRdb on the PCR reads, gives a single entry per CDR3 protein. The sample records around 240,000 distinct CDR3 sequences, around 9.7% being singletons. The sequences come from PBMCs from the stem cell graft donor, collected from the stem cell graft. The receptors stem from a human donor who donated a stem cell graft to a child with SCID.

The table lists this clonotype with many counts. This chain's CDR3 is CASSPTAGVSEAFF. As DNA, the CDR3 is TGCGCCAGCAGCCCCACAGCTGGGGTCTCTGAAGCTTTCTTT. The chain couples TRBV5-1 to TRBJ1-1; D unclear. Trimming shortened V by 4 bases and J by 6 bases, and 16 bases separated the two germline ends. The germline V gene encodes CDR1 SGHRS and CDR2 YFSETQ. CDR3 length: 14 amino acids.

Many counts were recorded for this clonotype. This chain connects TRBV7-8 to TRBJ2-4; 8 bases line up with TRBD1. The germline CDR1 and CDR2 sequences are SGHVS and FQNEAQ. V gave up 4 bases and J gave up 13 bases; unmatched junction bases: 6. The CDR3 loop spans 12 amino acids. The chain's CDR3 is CASSSLQGVQYF. Here the CDR3 DNA reads TGTGCCAGCAGCTCCCTACAGGGGGTCCAGTACTTC.

In this sample, this clonotype turned up many times. The chain has TRBV11-2 and TRBJ2-1, with TRBD2 matching 7 bases. V gave up 4 bases and J gave up 1 base; unmatched junction bases: 7. CDR3 length: 16 residues. Germline V gene lookup returns CDR1 SGHAT and CDR2 FQNNGV. The CDR3 reads CASSSGWGGSYNEQFF. The CDR3, as DNA: TGTGCCAGCAGCTCGGGTTGGGGGGGTTCCTACAATGAGCAGTTCTTC.

The chain couples TRBV18 to TRBJ2-2; D unresolved. The CDR3 is made up of 14 amino acids. The germline V gene encodes CDR1 KGHSH and CDR2 LQKENI. Trimming took off 4 bases at V and 2 bases at J, with 8 bases between the two ends. The CDR3 coding sequence is TGTGCCAGCTCACGCGACCCTAACACCGGGGAGCTGTTTTTT. It yields the protein CASSRDPNTGELFF. The full variable domain, rest sourced from reference TRBV18 and TRBJ2-2, is NAGVMQNPRHLVRRRGQEARLRCSPMKGHSHVYWYRQLPEEGLKFMVYLQKENIIDESGMPKERFSAEFPKEGPSILRIQQVVRGDSAAYFCASSRDPNTGELFFGEGSRLTVL.

This clonotype was seen ten or more times. CDR3 sequence reads: CAISEYSQETQYF. The CDR3 region has the DNA TGTGCCATCAGTGAGTACAGCCAAGAGACCCAGTACTTC. This chain joins TRBV10-3 and TRBJ2-5; D unclear. This CDR3 has 13 residues. V lost 1 base, J lost 1 base, and 4 bases lay in between. In germline, CDR1 is ENHRY, CDR2 SYGVKD.

This clonotype was detected ten times or more. This sequence joins TRBV7-2 and TRBJ1-1; 8 bases align to TRBD1. The CDR3 has 16 residues. V lost 2 bases to trimming and J lost 2 bases; unmatched junction nucleotides: 7. The germline V gene has CDR1 SGHTA and CDR2 FQGNSA. In nucleotides, the CDR3 is TGTGCCAGCAGCTTATCAGGGGGCTCGGCAAACACTGAAGCTTTCTTT. This codes for CASSLSGGSANTEAFF.

Remarks on this clonotype: A much larger clone lies a single base off, so this may be a read error. The chain carries TRBV5-6 and TRBJ1-2, with D uncertain. In germline, CDR1 is SGHDT, CDR2 YYEEEE. The CDR3 has 14 amino acids. V lost 2 bases, J lost 3 bases, and 11 bases lay in between. The CDR3 bases are TGTGCCAGCAGCTTAGATCGTCAGGACTATGGCTACACCTTC. This codes for CASSLDRQDYGYTF.

At least ten counts were recorded for this clonotype. The V and J genes are TRBV4-3 and TRBJ1-5; no firm D call. Trimming pared 1 base from V and 4 bases from J, leaving 8 bases between. This CDR3 region has 14 residues. Per germline, CDR1 LGHNA and CDR2 YSLEER. The CDR3 sequence: CASSQGWSNQPQHF. DNA of the CDR3: TGCGCCAGCAGCCAAGGGTGGAGTAATCAGCCCCAGCATTTT.

This clonotype showed up many times. The chain carries TRBV20-1 and TRBJ1-1, with D unclear. This CDR3 has 13 residues. Germline V CDR1 and CDR2: DFQATT, SNEGSKA (reference sequence). The V end was cut by 5 bases, the J end by 1 base, with 11 bases between. The CDR3: CSAWAVQNTEAFF. Written as DNA, the CDR3 is TGCAGTGCTTGGGCGGTTCAGAACACTGAAGCTTTCTTT.

The chain couples TRBV4-3 to TRBJ1-2; 8 positions match TRBD1. Trimming took 0 bases from V and 2 from J; bases not matched to a gene: 8. This CDR3 region has 17 residues. The V gene's germline CDR1 is LGHNA and CDR2 YSLEER. The CDR3 protein is CASSQDRPDRVNYGYTF. The CDR3 coding sequence is TGCGCCAGCAGCCAAGATCGGCCGGACAGGGTGAACTATGGCTACACCTTC.

This clonotype was seen ten or more times. V and J are TRBV5-1 and TRBJ1-1; D is unresolved. The CDR3 contains 13 residues. Germline lookup yields CDR1 SGHRS and CDR2 YFSETQ. V shed 4 bases and J shed 3 bases, with 10 bases lying between them. The CDR3 DNA is TGCGCCAGCAGCATAACAGACCACACTGAAGCTTTCTTT. Protein: CASSITDHTEAFF.

This clonotype appeared many times. V gene TRBV14 combines with J gene TRBJ2-1, with 7 bases fitting TRBD1. The CDR3 has 15 amino acids. Per the germline V gene, CDR1 is SGHDN and CDR2 is FVKESK. Trimming cost V 5 bases and J 2 bases; bases outside gene matches: 6. CDR3 DNA: TGTGCCAGCAGCTCTCCGGGACAGCCCTACAATGAGCAGTTCTTC. Its translation is CASSSPGQPYNEQFF.

This clonotype occurred many times. This chain joins TRBV6-2 or TRBV6-3 and TRBJ1-1; D is possibly TRBD1 (6 bases). The V end was cut by 7 bases, the J end by 4 bases, with 13 bases between. CDR1 MNHEY and CDR2 SVGEGT come from the germline V gene. This CDR3 contains 13 residues. The CDR3 here is CASNRGGGTEAFF. DNA for the CDR3: TGTGCCAGCAACCGAGGGGGGGGCACTGAAGCTTTCTTT.

This clonotype occurred many times. This sequence joins TRBV5-5 and TRBJ2-7; D possibly corresponds to TRBD1 (6 bases). Germline V gene lookup returns CDR1 SGHKS and CDR2 YYEKEE (reference sequence). The CDR3 is made up of 15 amino acids. Deletions cut 4 bases from V and 0 bases from J, with 14 bases between. The CDR3 coding sequence is TGTGCCAGCAGCCAAACGACAGGAGACTCCTACGAGCAGTACTTC. Translation gives CASSQTTGDSYEQYF.

The V call is TRBV6-2 or TRBV6-3, the J call TRBJ2-2; 9 bases line up with TRBD1. V shed 1 base and J 3 bases; nucleotides not matched to a gene: 3. The CDR3 extends over 16 amino acids. Germline V lookup: CDR1 MNHEY, CDR2 SVGEGT. The CDR3 region has the DNA TGTGCCAGCAGTTACTTACGGACAGGGGACACCGGGGAGCTGTTTTTT. Its protein product is CASSYLRTGDTGELFF.

This clonotype has ten or more counts. DNA of the CDR3: TGTGCCAGCAGCCTATCTAGCGCCGAGCAGTACTTC. This gives the protein CASSLSSAEQYF. The V call is TRBV7-8, the J call TRBJ2-7; D may be TRBD2 (6 bases). Germline assignment: CDR1 SGHVS and CDR2 FQNEAQ. The V and J ends lost 5 bases and 6 bases respectively, with 11 bases between them. The CDR3 is 12 amino acids.

This clonotype was counted a few times. The gene calls are TRBV5-1 and TRBJ2-7; 10 bases match TRBD2. The CDR3 consists of 14 residues. The V and J ends lost 1 base and 7 bases, in that order; junction bases with no gene match: 5. From germline, CDR1 is SGHRS and CDR2 YFSETQ. As DNA, the CDR3 is TGCGCCAGCAGCTTGCCAGCGGGGGGGCGTGAGCAGTACTTC. Residues: CASSLPAGGREQYF.

A few counts support this clonotype. The chain employs TRBV6-1 and TRBJ1-2; D remains unclear. Trimming left V 4 bases short and J 0 bases short, with 9 bases between. Germline V CDR1 and CDR2: MNHNS, SASEGT. The CDR3 contains 14 residues. The CDR3 DNA reads as TGTGCCAGCAGTGTGCATGTGGCTAACTATGGCTACACCTTC. Translated: CASSVHVANYGYTF.

In its sample, this clonotype was seen many times. The gene calls are TRBV12-3 or TRBV12-4 and TRBJ2-1; weak D call: TRBD1 (6 bases). This CDR3 comprises 15 residues. Trimming removed 1 base at V and 8 bases at J, with 15 bases between. CDR3 residues: CASSLGAGVFDEQFF. The CDR3 DNA is TGTGCCAGCAGTTTAGGGGCAGGGGTTTTCGATGAGCAGTTCTTC.

This clonotype was picked up a small number of times. The gene calls are TRBV5-1 and TRBJ2-6; no reliable D call. V lost 4 bases to trimming and J lost 0 bases, with 14 bases between them. Germline values: CDR1 SGHRS, CDR2 YFSETQ. CDR3 length equals 17 residues. The CDR3 DNA is TGCGCCAGCAGCGTTGGACCCACAAGCTCTGGGGCCAACGTCCTGACTTTC. Translation gives CASSVGPTSSGANVLTF.

This clonotype was recorded at least ten times. V usage is TRBV5-5 and J usage is TRBJ2-1; 8 bases map to TRBD1. Germline CDR1 SGHKS, CDR2 YYEKEE (reference sequence). The ends lost 4 bases at V and 2 bases at J; junction bases unmatched: 2. This CDR3 has 14 amino acids. CDR3 residues: CASSLGQAYNEQFF. The CDR3 coding sequence is TGTGCCAGCAGCCTGGGACAGGCCTACAATGAGCAGTTCTTC.

The chain joins TRBV6-1 to TRBJ1-2; D gene unclear. CDR3 length: 14 residues. Germline CDR1 MNHNS, CDR2 SASEGT. Trimming left V 5 bases short and J 0 bases short, with 10 bases between. CDR3 coding DNA: TGTGCCAGCAGTATCAGACATGCTAACTATGGCTACACCTTC. Its protein is CASSIRHANYGYTF.